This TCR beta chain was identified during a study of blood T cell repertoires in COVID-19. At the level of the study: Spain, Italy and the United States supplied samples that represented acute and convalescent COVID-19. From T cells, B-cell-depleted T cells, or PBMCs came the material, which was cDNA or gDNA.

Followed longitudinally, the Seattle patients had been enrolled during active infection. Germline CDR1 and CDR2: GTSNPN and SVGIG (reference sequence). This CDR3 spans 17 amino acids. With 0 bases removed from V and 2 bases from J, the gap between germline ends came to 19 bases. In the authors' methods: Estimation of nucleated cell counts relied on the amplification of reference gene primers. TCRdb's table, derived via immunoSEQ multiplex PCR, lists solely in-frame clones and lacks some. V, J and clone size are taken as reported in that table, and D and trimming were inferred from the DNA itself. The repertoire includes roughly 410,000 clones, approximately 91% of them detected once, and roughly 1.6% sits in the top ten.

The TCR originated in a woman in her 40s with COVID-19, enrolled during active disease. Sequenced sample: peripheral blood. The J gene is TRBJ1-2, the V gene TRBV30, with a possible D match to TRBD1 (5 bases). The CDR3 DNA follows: TGTGCCTGGAGTGTACGAGGGGCAGGGACTGGGAACTATGGCTACACCTTC. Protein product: CAWSVRGAGTGNYGYTF.